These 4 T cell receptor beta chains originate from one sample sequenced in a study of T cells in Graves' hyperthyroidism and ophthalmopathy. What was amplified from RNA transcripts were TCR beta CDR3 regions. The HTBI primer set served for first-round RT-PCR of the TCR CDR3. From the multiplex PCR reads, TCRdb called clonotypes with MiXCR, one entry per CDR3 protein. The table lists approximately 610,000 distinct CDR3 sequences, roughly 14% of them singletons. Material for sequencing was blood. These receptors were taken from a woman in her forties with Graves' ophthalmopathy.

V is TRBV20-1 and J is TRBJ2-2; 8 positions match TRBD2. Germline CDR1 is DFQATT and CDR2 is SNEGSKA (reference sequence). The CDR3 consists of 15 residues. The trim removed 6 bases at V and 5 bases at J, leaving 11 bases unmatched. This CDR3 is CSAPDFSGKTGELFF. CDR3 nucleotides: TGCAGTGCGCCCGACTTTAGCGGGAAGACCGGGGAGCTGTTTTTT.

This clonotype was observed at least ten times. CDR3: CASSQGGAEQYF. The CDR3 DNA reads TGTGCCAGCAGCCAAGGGGGGGCCGAGCAGTACTTC. The rearrangement uses TRBV7-6 and TRBJ2-7; TRBD2 might be the D (7 bases). From germline, CDR1 is SGHVS and CDR2 FNYEAQ. Trimming pared 5 bases from V and 6 bases from J, leaving 11 bases between. The CDR3 spans 12 residues. Combining the CDR3 with reference TRBV7-6 and TRBJ2-7 gives the whole variable domain GAGVSQSPRYKVTKRGQDVALRCDPISGHVSLYWYRQALGQGPEFLTYFNYEAQQDKSGLPNDRFSAERPEGSISTLTIQRTEQRDSAMYRCASSQGGAEQYFGPGTRLTVT.

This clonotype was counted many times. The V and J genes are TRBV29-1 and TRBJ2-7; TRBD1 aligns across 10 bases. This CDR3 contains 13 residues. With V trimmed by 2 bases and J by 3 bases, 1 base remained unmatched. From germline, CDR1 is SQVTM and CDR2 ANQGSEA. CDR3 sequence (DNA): TGCAGCGTTGAACGGGACAGGGGCTACGAGCAGTACTTC. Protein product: CSVERDRGYEQYF.

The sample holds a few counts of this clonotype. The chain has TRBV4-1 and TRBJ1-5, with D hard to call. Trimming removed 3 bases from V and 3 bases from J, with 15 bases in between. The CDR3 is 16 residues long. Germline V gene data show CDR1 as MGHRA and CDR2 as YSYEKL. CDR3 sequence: CASSQLNRRPNQPQHF. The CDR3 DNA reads TGCGCCAGCAGCCAGCTTAACCGGAGGCCCAATCAGCCCCAGCATTTT.